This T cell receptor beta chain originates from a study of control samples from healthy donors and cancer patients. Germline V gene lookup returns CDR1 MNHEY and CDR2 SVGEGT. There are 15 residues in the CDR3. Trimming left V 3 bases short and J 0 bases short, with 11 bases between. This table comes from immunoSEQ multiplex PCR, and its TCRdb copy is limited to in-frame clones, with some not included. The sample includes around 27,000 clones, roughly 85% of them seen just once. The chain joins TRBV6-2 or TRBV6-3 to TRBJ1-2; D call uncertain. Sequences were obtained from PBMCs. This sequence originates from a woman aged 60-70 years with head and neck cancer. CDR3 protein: CASSYRRAANYGYTF. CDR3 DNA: TGTGCCAGCAGTTATAGGAGGGCTGCTAACTATGGCTACACCTTC.